The 18 T cell receptor beta chains listed next were all sequenced from one sample in a study of cytomegalovirus exposure and HLA in healthy donors. In the PCR, 60 Vbeta and 13 Jbeta primers were used. Assay: immunoSEQ multiplex PCR; the TCRdb copy retains only in-frame clones and omits some. In total, the table holds fewer than 250,000 clones. Sequencing input: PBMCs. These receptors were collected from a woman between 25 and 40 years old in good health and CMV-seropositive.

This chain joins TRBV15 and TRBJ2-5; TRBD2 aligns across 7 bases. The V gene's germline CDR1 is LNHNV and CDR2 YYDKDF (reference sequence). Trimming took 5 bases from V and 0 from J; bases not matched to a gene: 3. The CDR3 covers 14 residues. The CDR3, as DNA: TGTGCCACCAGCTGGGGAGGGGACCAAGAGACCCAGTACTTC. Its protein product is CATSWGGDQETQYF.

This sequence joins TRBV19 and TRBJ2-7, with 9 nucleotides matching TRBD1. The CDR3 has 17 amino acids. J gave up 2 bases and V 6 bases, and 14 bases lay outside the gene matches. Germline CDR1 and CDR2: LNHDA and SQIVND (reference sequence). The DNA of the CDR3 is TGTGCCAGTAGCCCCGTCGGATGGACAGGGGAGGCCTACGAGCAGTACTTC. The encoded protein is CASSPVGWTGEAYEQYF.

V and J are TRBV7-9 and TRBJ1-1; the D gene is possibly TRBD1 (5 bases). Per the germline V gene, CDR1 is SEHNR and CDR2 is FQNEAQ (reference sequence). The CDR3 is 14 amino acids. V was cut by 5 bases and J by 1 base, with 11 bases left in between. The CDR3 nucleotides read TGTGCCAGCAGCCCCAGTACAGGGAACACTGAAGCTTTCTTT. This encodes CASSPSTGNTEAFF.

Points on this clone: At one end the junction does not follow the germline gene, possibly because of a read error. The CDR3 nucleotides are TGTGCCGGCAGTGAAGGCCAGGGAGGACAGCCCCAGCATTTT. Amino acids: CAGSEGQGGQPQHF. This sequence joins TRBV2 and TRBJ1-5; the D gene is possibly TRBD1 (5 bases). Germline CDR1 SNHLY, CDR2 FYNNEI. The CDR3 sequence is 14 residues long.

The chain joins TRBV9 to TRBJ2-2; 7 bases fit TRBD1. CDR1 is SGDLS, CDR2 YYNGEE, per germline. This CDR3 region has 15 residues. V trimming: 3 bases; J trimming: 3 bases; junction bases outside the gene matches: 5. CDR3 amino acids: CASSGGTAYTGELFF. DNA for the CDR3: TGTGCCAGCAGCGGGGGGACAGCATACACCGGGGAGCTGTTTTTT.

V gene TRBV18 combines with J gene TRBJ1-1; D is undetermined. Trimming removed 2 bases from V and 8 bases from J, with 21 bases in between. The germline gives CDR1 KGHSH, CDR2 LQKENI. CDR3 length: 16 amino acids. The CDR3 is CASSPFRQQTTQEAFF. CDR3 DNA: TGTGCCAGCTCACCATTTCGCCAGCAAACTACCCAGGAAGCTTTCTTT. The full variable domain, rest sourced from reference TRBV18 and TRBJ1-1, is NAGVMQNPRHLVRRRGQEARLRCSPMKGHSHVYWYRQLPEEGLKFMVYLQKENIIDESGMPKERFSAEFPKEGPSILRIQQVVRGDSAAYFCASSPFRQQTTQEAFFGQGTRLTVV.

The genes are TRBV4-1 and TRBJ2-2; 9 bases fit TRBD2. This CDR3 contains 18 residues. V lost 3 bases, J lost 4 bases, and 12 bases stayed unmatched. The germline V gene has CDR1 MGHRA and CDR2 YSYEKL. The CDR3 protein is CASSQPPWRGGVTGELFF. CDR3 nucleotide sequence: TGCGCCAGCAGCCAGCCCCCCTGGCGGGGGGGCGTCACCGGGGAGCTGTTTTTT.

This chain joins TRBV5-1 and TRBJ1-5, with D tentatively TRBD1 (5 bases). The germline gives CDR1 SGHRS, CDR2 YFSETQ. Trimming removed 3 bases from V and 0 bases from J, with 19 bases in between. The CDR3 runs 18 residues. The DNA for the CDR3 is TGCGCCAGCAGCTGGTCCCCGCGGGACGTTAATAGCAATCAGCCCCAGCATTTT. This gives the protein CASSWSPRDVNSNQPQHF. Full variable domain (rest looked up from reference TRBV5-1 and TRBJ1-5): KAGVTQTPRYLIKTRGQQVTLSCSPISGHRSVSWYQQTPGQGLQFLFEYFSETQRNKGNFPGRFSGRQFSNSRSEMNVSTLELGDSALYLCASSWSPRDVNSNQPQHFGDGTRLSIL.

V gene TRBV30 combines with J gene TRBJ2-7, with D possibly matching TRBD2 (6 bases). Germline V gene lookup returns CDR1 GTSNPN and CDR2 SVGIG (reference sequence). The CDR3 spans 11 residues. V lost 5 bases to trimming and J lost 2 bases, with 7 bases between them. The CDR3 DNA reads TGTGCCTGGGGCGGGGCCTACGAGCAGTACTTC. It codes for CAWGGAYEQYF.

The chain uses TRBV5-1 and TRBJ2-7; a possible D gene is TRBD2 (6 bases). CDR1 is SGHRS, CDR2 YFSETQ, per germline. This CDR3 region has 15 residues. Trimming left V 0 bases short and J 7 bases short, with 17 bases between. CDR3 residues: CASSLGGTDSGEQYF. Written as DNA, the CDR3 is TGCGCCAGCAGCTTGGGCGGGACGGACTCGGGAGAGCAGTACTTC.

The chain employs TRBV27 and TRBJ2-2, with TRBD2 matching over 9 bases. V trimming: 2 bases; J trimming: 7 bases; junction bases outside the gene matches: 5. This CDR3 region has 15 residues. Germline CDR1 and CDR2: MNHEY and SMNVEV (reference sequence). CDR3: CASSLLAGPSGELFF. In DNA, the CDR3 is TGTGCCAGCAGTTTACTAGCGGGGCCTAGCGGGGAGCTGTTTTTT.

The CDR3 here is CASSTTGGPYGYTF. The CDR3 DNA sequence: TGTGCCAGCAGCACAACAGGGGGCCCATATGGCTACACCTTC. V and J are TRBV7-2 and TRBJ1-2; 9 bases fit TRBD1. The germline CDR1 and CDR2 sequences are SGHTA and FQGNSA. The CDR3 is 14 amino acids. The trim removed 5 bases at V and 5 bases at J, leaving 6 bases unmatched.

The chain carries TRBV19 and TRBJ2-1, with TRBD2 matching over 10 bases. J gave up 7 bases and V 2 bases, and 11 bases lay outside the gene matches. This CDR3 contains 17 residues. CDR1 is LNHDA and CDR2 is SQIVND in the germline V gene (reference sequence). The CDR3 loop reads CASSILSSGSGWNEQFF. The CDR3 DNA reads as TGTGCCAGTAGTATATTATCTAGCGGGAGCGGCTGGAATGAGCAGTTCTTC.

The rearrangement links TRBV5-1 to TRBJ1-4; possibly TRBD1 for D (6 bases). The V gene lost 0 bases and the J gene lost 8 bases, with 11 bases spanning the gap. CDR3 length: 14 amino acids. Germline V gives CDR1 SGHRS, CDR2 YFSETQ. The CDR3 spells CASSLAGVEEKLFF. The DNA of the CDR3 is TGCGCCAGCAGCTTGGCAGGGGTGGAGGAAAAACTGTTTTTT.

This rearrangement joins TRBV2 to TRBJ2-3; D is possibly TRBD2 (5 bases). Deletions cut 5 bases from V and 3 bases from J, with 9 bases between. Germline lookup yields CDR1 SNHLY and CDR2 FYNNEI. CDR3 length: 13 residues. This chain's CDR3 is CASSRDGTDTQYF. The CDR3 DNA sequence: TGTGCCAGCAGTCGGGATGGGACAGATACGCAGTATTTT.

The CDR3 sequence is CASSSAGTGSTGELFF. The CDR3 coding sequence is TGTGCCAGCAGCTCGGCCGGGACAGGCTCTACCGGGGAGCTGTTTTTT. The chain couples TRBV13 to TRBJ2-2, with TRBD1 matching 8 bases. The CDR3 is 16 amino acids. V lost 4 bases to trimming and J lost 5 bases; unmatched junction nucleotides: 9. The germline V gene encodes CDR1 PRHDT and CDR2 FYEKMQ (reference sequence).

The chain is built from TRBV27 and TRBJ2-7; D is unclear. Germline V lookup: CDR1 MNHEY, CDR2 SMNVEV (reference sequence). V shed 3 bases and J shed 4 bases, with 10 bases lying between them. This CDR3 spans 13 amino acids. The CDR3 region is CASSFGPLYEQYF. The CDR3 region has the DNA TGTGCCAGCAGTTTTGGGCCTCTTTACGAGCAGTACTTC.

This sequence joins TRBV5-4 and TRBJ1-5; 7 nucleotides line up with TRBD1. The CDR3 covers 15 residues. The V gene's germline CDR1 is SGHNT and CDR2 YYREEE (reference sequence). J was trimmed by 0 bases and V by 2 bases; bases with no gene match: 2. CDR3 bases: TGTGCCAGCAGCTTACAGGGGTATAGCAATCAGCCCCAGCATTTT. Translated: CASSLQGYSNQPQHF.